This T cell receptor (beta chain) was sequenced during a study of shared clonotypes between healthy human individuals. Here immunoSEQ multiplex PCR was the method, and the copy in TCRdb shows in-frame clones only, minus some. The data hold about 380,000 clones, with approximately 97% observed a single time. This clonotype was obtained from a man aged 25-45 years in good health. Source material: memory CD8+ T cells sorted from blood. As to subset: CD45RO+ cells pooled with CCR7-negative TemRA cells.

For the CDR3, the DNA is TGCGCCAGCCAACACTACAATGAGCAGTTCTTC. Residues: CASQHYNEQFF. The J gene is TRBJ2-1, the V gene TRBV5-1; no definite D call. Germline CDR1 and CDR2: SGHRS and YFSETQ. Deletions cut 7 bases from V and 3 bases from J, with 5 bases between. CDR3 length equals 11 residues.